Included here is one T cell receptor beta chain sequence, with context. Its antigen is still unknown. This CDR3 spans 19 amino acids. Germline CDR1 MRHNA, CDR2 SNTAGT. The data were taken from a study of monozygotic twins with inflammatory bowel disease. The study's findings and limits: Heterogeneous immunosuppressive treatment regimens may have introduced variability into patient repertoires.

UMIs with a 6-nucleotide sample barcode were added by template switching. TCRdb re-called the 5' RACE reads and shows each CDR3 protein once, DNA omitted. The sample includes over 350,000 distinct CDR3 sequences. The TCR originated in a human donor with ulcerative colitis or Crohn's disease, or a healthy co-twin of an affected twin (not recorded which). This chain connects TRBV6-4 to TRBJ1-2; checking the TCRdb D call of TRBD1 is not possible without DNA. The sample comprised blood. CDR3 sequence: CASSDRRTGGANSGYGYTF.